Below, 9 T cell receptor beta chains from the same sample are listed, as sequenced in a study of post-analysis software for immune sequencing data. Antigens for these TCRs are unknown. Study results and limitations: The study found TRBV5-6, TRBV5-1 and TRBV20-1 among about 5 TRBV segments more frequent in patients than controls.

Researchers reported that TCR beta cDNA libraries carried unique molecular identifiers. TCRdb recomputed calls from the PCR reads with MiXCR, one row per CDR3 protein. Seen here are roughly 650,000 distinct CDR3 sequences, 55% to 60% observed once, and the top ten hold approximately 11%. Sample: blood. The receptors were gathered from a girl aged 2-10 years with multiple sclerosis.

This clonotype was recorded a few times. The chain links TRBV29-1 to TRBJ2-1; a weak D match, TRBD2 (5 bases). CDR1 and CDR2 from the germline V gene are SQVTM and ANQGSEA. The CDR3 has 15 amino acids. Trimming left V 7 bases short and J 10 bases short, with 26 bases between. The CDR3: CSGLVEGQVSGEQFF. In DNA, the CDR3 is TGCAGCGGTCTTGTTGAGGGTCAAGTTTCCGGGGAGCAGTTCTTC.

CDR3 nucleotides: TGTGCCAGCATGGTAATGGGCGTAAATGAGCAGTTCTTC. Translation gives CASMVMGVNEQFF. The V call is TRBV6-6, the J call TRBJ2-1; the D is unclear. This CDR3 comprises 13 residues. V dropped 7 bases and J dropped 7 bases, with 14 bases sitting between them. The V gene's germline CDR1 is MNHNY and CDR2 SVGAGI (reference sequence).

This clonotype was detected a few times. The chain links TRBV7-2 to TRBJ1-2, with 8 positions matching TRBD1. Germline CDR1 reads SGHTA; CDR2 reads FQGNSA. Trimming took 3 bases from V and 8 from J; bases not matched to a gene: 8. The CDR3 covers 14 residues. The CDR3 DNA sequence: TGTGCCAGCAGCTTCGACCCTGGACAGGGAGGCTACACCTTC. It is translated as CASSFDPGQGGYTF.

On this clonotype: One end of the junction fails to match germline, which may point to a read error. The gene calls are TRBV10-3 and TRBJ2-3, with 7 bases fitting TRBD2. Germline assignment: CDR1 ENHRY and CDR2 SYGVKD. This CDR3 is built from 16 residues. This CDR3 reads CAIPCGQRGAGDMQYF. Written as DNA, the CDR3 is TGTGCCATCCCCTGTGGGCAGCGGGGAGCCGGAGATATGCAGTATTTT.

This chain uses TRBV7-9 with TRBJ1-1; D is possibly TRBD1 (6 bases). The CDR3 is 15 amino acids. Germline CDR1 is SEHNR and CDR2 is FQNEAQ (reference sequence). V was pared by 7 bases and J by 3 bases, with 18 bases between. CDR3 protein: CASTREGGKYTEAFF. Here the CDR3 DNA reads TGTGCCAGCACCCGGGAGGGGGGGAAGTACACTGAAGCTTTCTTT. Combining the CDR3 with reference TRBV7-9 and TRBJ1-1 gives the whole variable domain DTGVSQNPRHKITKRGQNVTFRCDPISEHNRLYWYRQTLGQGPEFLTYFQNEAQLEKSRLLSDRFSAERPKGSFSTLEIQRTEQGDSAMYLCASTREGGKYTEAFFGQGTRLTVV.

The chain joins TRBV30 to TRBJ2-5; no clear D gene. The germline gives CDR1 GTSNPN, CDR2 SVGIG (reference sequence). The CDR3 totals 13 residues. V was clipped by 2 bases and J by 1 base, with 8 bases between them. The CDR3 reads CAWSTTVQETQYF. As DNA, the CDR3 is TGTGCCTGGAGTACAACAGTCCAAGAGACCCAGTACTTC.

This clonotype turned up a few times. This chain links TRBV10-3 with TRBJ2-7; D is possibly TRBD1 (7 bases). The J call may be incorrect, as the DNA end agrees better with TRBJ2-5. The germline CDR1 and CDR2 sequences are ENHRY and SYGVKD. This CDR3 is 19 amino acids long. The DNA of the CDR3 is TGTGCCATCACCTTCAAAAGCCCGGTAGGGGGCGCGGGAATTGAGACCCAGTACTTC. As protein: CAITFKSPVGGAGIETQYF.

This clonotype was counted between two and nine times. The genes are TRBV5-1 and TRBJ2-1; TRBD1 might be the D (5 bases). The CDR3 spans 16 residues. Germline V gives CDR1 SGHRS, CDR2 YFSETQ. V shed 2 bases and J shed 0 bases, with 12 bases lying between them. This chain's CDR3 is CASSFLQEPSYNEQFF. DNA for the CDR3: TGCGCCAGCAGCTTCCTACAGGAGCCCTCCTACAATGAGCAGTTCTTC.

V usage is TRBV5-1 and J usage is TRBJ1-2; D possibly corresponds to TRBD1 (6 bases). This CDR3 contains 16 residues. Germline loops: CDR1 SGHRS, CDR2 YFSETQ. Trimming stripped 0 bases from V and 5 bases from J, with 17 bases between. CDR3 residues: CASSLVGGARSYGYTF. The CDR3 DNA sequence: TGCGCCAGCAGCTTGGTTGGGGGGGCGCGGAGTTATGGCTACACCTTC.